Listed below are T cell receptor beta chains from one sample, sequenced in a study of blood T cell repertoires in COVID-19. Generated by immunoSEQ multiplex PCR, the TCRdb table keeps only in-frame clones and is missing some. The data contain about 120,000 clones, roughly 91% of them seen just once; the ten biggest clones take up over 3%. Sequencing was performed on peripheral blood. The receptor set was obtained from a woman aged 50 to 65 with acute or convalescent COVID-19. Both conserved end residues are part of each CDR3. The order of the fields is D gene, J gene, V gene, clone size, CDR3 protein, CDR3 DNA. D genes are given only for firm matches. Only some rows state a clone size, as once, few, many or a class for expanded clones.

D: .
J: TRBJ1-1
V: TRBV28
size: .
CDR3: CASRYGQISTEAFF
DNA: TGTGCCAGCAGATACGGACAGATTAGCACTGAAGCTTTCTTT

D: .
J: TRBJ2-5
V: TRBV11-2
size: .
CDR3: CASSLAGPAGETQYF
DNA: TGTGCCAGCAGCTTAGCCGGGCCAGCGGGAGAGACCCAGTACTTC

D: TRBD1
J: TRBJ1-1
V: TRBV11-2
size: .
CDR3: CASRTGTGYTEAFF
DNA: TGTGCCAGCAGGACCGGGACAGGGTACACTGAAGCTTTCTTT

D: .
J: TRBJ2-4
V: TRBV6-1
size: once
CDR3: CASSEGWGRGDIQYF
DNA: TGTGCCAGCAGTGAAGGGTGGGGCAGGGGAGACATTCAGTACTTC

D: TRBD1
J: TRBJ1-3
V: TRBV24-1
size: once
CDR3: CATTIGQGPSVSGNTIYF
DNA: TGTGCCACCACCATAGGACAGGGGCCGTCGGTCTCTGGAAACACCATATATTTT

D: TRBD2
J: TRBJ2-1
V: TRBV3-1/TRBV3-2
size: .
CDR3: CASSGAYNEQFF
DNA: TGTGCCAGTAGCGGGGCTTACAATGAGCAGTTCTTC

D: .
J: TRBJ2-3
V: TRBV7-9
size: .
CDR3: CASSIQGDTQYF
DNA: TGTGCCAGCAGCATCCAGGGCGATACGCAGTATTTT

D: .
J: TRBJ2-6
V: TRBV5-4
size: .
CDR3: CASSAAGGFSSGANVLTF
DNA: TGTGCCAGCAGCGCCGCTGGCGGGTTCAGCTCTGGGGCCAACGTCCTGACTTTC

D: TRBD1
J: TRBJ2-7
V: TRBV27
size: .
CDR3: CASSFRDSTYEQYF
DNA: TGTGCCAGCAGTTTCCGGGACAGCACCTACGAGCAGTACTTC

D: .
J: TRBJ1-3
V: TRBV18
size: few
CDR3: CASSATGSSSGNTIYF
DNA: TGTGCCAGCTCCGCAACGGGTTCTAGCTCTGGAAACACCATATATTTT

D: .
J: TRBJ1-1
V: TRBV4-2
size: once
CDR3: CASSQDRRGNTEAFF
DNA: TGTGCCAGCAGCCAAGATCGAAGGGGGAACACTGAAGCTTTCTTT

D: .
J: TRBJ2-7
V: TRBV27
size: .
CDR3: CASSPSSVYEQYF
DNA: TGTGCCAGCAGTCCCTCTAGTGTCTACGAGCAGTACTTC

D: .
J: TRBJ1-1
V: TRBV4-2
size: .
CDR3: CASSQEARQEEAFF
DNA: TGTGCCAGCAGCCAGGAGGCCAGACAGGAAGAAGCTTTCTTT

D: TRBD1
J: TRBJ1-3
V: TRBV6-5
size: .
CDR3: CASSYGGQGHTIYF
DNA: TGTGCCAGCAGTTACGGGGGACAGGGCCACACCATATATTTT

D: .
J: TRBJ1-5
V: TRBV3-1/TRBV3-2
size: .
CDR3: CASSQLRPGGVSNQPQHF
DNA: TGTGCCAGCAGCCAACTCCGACCGGGAGGTGTAAGCAATCAGCCCCAGCATTTT

D: TRBD2
J: TRBJ2-1
V: TRBV5-1
size: .
CDR3: CASSAGLAGGPNEQFF
DNA: TGCGCCAGCAGCGCTGGACTAGCGGGAGGCCCCAATGAGCAGTTCTTC

D: TRBD1
J: TRBJ2-1
V: TRBV2
size: .
CDR3: CASSVGTGVREQFF
DNA: TGTGCCAGCAGTGTTGGGACAGGGGTCCGTGAGCAGTTCTTC

D: TRBD1
J: TRBJ1-6
V: TRBV6-5
size: .
CDR3: CASRPGQHNSPLHF
DNA: TGTGCCAGCAGACCGGGACAGCATAATTCACCCCTCCACTTT

D: .
J: TRBJ1-2
V: TRBV5-6
size: .
CDR3: CASSLYGARRGGYTF
DNA: TGTGCCAGCAGCTTGTACGGGGCCCGGCGGGGAGGCTACACCTTC

D: TRBD1
J: TRBJ1-5
V: TRBV7-9
size: .
CDR3: CASSADRVKNQPQHF
DNA: TGTGCCAGCAGCGCAGACAGGGTGAAGAATCAGCCCCAGCATTTT

D: .
J: TRBJ1-6
V: TRBV27
size: .
CDR3: CASTLGGRNSPLHF
DNA: TGTGCCAGCACCTTAGGAGGGCGGAATTCACCCCTCCACTTT

D: TRBD1
J: TRBJ2-2
V: TRBV12-5
size: .
CDR3: CASGLVPRGPGNTGELFF
DNA: TGTGCTAGTGGTTTGGTACCGAGGGGGCCCGGGAACACCGGGGAGCTGTTTTTT

D: TRBD1
J: TRBJ1-5
V: TRBV6-1
size: .
CDR3: CASSEFNRGSNQPQHF
DNA: TGTGCCAGCAGTGAATTCAACAGGGGGAGCAATCAGCCCCAGCATTTT

D: TRBD1
J: TRBJ2-5
V: TRBV6-5
size: .
CDR3: CASKRTGVGETQYF
DNA: TGTGCCAGCAAGCGGACAGGGGTTGGGGAGACCCAGTACTTC

D: TRBD2
J: TRBJ2-2
V: TRBV5-1
size: .
CDR3: CASSSGLAGYPGELFF
DNA: TGCGCCAGCAGCTCGGGACTAGCGGGATATCCCGGGGAGCTGTTTTTT

D: .
J: TRBJ2-2
V: TRBV28
size: .
CDR3: CASSLSGHLTGELFF
DNA: TGTGCCAGCAGTTTGAGCGGTCACCTCACCGGGGAGCTGTTTTTT

D: .
J: TRBJ1-6
V: TRBV5-5
size: .
CDR3: CASSPTGNSPLHF
DNA: TGTGCCAGCAGCCCCACCGGTAATTCACCCCTCCACTTT

D: TRBD1
J: TRBJ1-2
V: TRBV28
size: .
CDR3: CASSTLGQGLGGYTF
DNA: TGTGCCAGCAGTACCCTCGGACAGGGGTTAGGTGGCTACACCTTC

D: .
J: TRBJ2-5
V: TRBV2
size: .
CDR3: CASSSRNSGVRETQYF
DNA: TGTGCCAGCAGCTCCCGGAATAGCGGTGTCAGAGAGACCCAGTACTTC

D: TRBD1
J: TRBJ2-1
V: TRBV7-2
size: .
CDR3: CASSFGTGPNEQFF
DNA: TGTGCCAGCAGCTTCGGGACAGGGCCGAATGAGCAGTTCTTC

D: .
J: TRBJ2-7
V: TRBV6-5
size: .
CDR3: CASRRGGLYEQYF
DNA: TGTGCCAGCAGGAGGGGGGGGCTCTACGAGCAGTACTTC

D: .
J: TRBJ2-3
V: TRBV7-9
size: .
CDR3: CASSYTRSTDTQYF
DNA: TGTGCCAGCAGTTACACTAGAAGCACAGATACGCAGTATTTT

D: .
J: TRBJ2-3
V: TRBV29-1
size: .
CDR3: CSVGGGGTDTQYF
DNA: TGCAGCGTAGGGGGAGGGGGCACAGATACGCAGTATTTT

D: TRBD2
J: TRBJ2-7
V: TRBV4-2
size: .
CDR3: CASSQEGRGSYEQYF
DNA: TGTGCCAGCAGCCAAGAAGGGAGGGGATCCTACGAGCAGTACTTC

D: TRBD1
J: TRBJ2-3
V: TRBV6-6
size: .
CDR3: CASRGQGAPSTDTQYF
DNA: TGTGCCAGCAGGGGACAGGGGGCGCCTAGCACAGATACGCAGTATTTT

D: .
J: TRBJ2-5
V: TRBV11-3
size: .
CDR3: CASSLERGAVETQYF
DNA: TGTGCCAGCAGCTTAGAACGGGGGGCGGTGGAGACCCAGTACTTC

D: .
J: TRBJ1-6
V: TRBV20-1
size: .
CDR3: CSASWGVLSPLHF
DNA: TGCAGTGCTAGTTGGGGGGTTCTTTCACCCCTCCACTTT

D: TRBD1
J: TRBJ2-1
V: TRBV24-1
size: .
CDR3: CATSDMPRGTGNNEQFF
DNA: TGTGCCACCAGTGATATGCCAAGGGGGACAGGGAACAATGAGCAGTTCTTC

D: TRBD2
J: TRBJ2-1
V: TRBV7-9
size: .
CDR3: CASSSQREPNEQFF
DNA: TGTGCCAGCAGCTCTCAGCGGGAACCCAATGAGCAGTTCTTC

D: TRBD2
J: TRBJ2-3
V: TRBV29-1
size: .
CDR3: CSVVSGRAPDTQYF
DNA: TGCAGCGTGGTAAGCGGGAGGGCCCCAGATACGCAGTATTTT

D: TRBD1
J: TRBJ2-3
V: TRBV5-1
size: .
CDR3: CASSLDRGGTDTQYF
DNA: TGCGCCAGCAGCTTGGACAGGGGCGGCACAGATACGCAGTATTTT

D: .
J: TRBJ2-7
V: TRBV18
size: few
CDR3: CASSPGAAATEQYF
DNA: TGTGCCAGCTCACCAGGGGCAGCTGCTACCGAGCAGTACTTC

D: .
J: TRBJ2-2
V: TRBV11-2
size: few
CDR3: CASSRSGGTGELFF
DNA: TGTGCCAGCAGCCGTAGCGGAGGGACCGGGGAGCTGTTTTTT

D: .
J: TRBJ1-4
V: TRBV30
size: .
CDR3: CAWRTREVRGEKLFF
DNA: TGTGCCTGGAGGACGCGGGAAGTAAGGGGTGAAAAACTGTTTTTT

D: .
J: TRBJ2-1
V: TRBV5-5
size: .
CDR3: CASSFGGFGQGLYNEQFF
DNA: TGTGCCAGCAGCTTCGGGGGGTTTGGACAGGGACTTTACAATGAGCAGTTCTTC

D: .
J: TRBJ1-6
V: TRBV28
size: .
CDR3: CASSPSRVGARNSPLHF
DNA: TGTGCCAGCAGTCCCTCCCGGGTGGGGGCGCGGAATTCACCCCTCCACTTT

D: TRBD1
J: TRBJ1-4
V: TRBV15
size: .
CDR3: CATSIGTDNEKLFF
DNA: TGTGCCACCAGCATTGGGACAGATAATGAAAAACTGTTTTTT

D: .
J: TRBJ2-4
V: TRBV7-2
size: .
CDR3: CASSINRGGVAKNIQYF
DNA: TGTGCCAGCAGCATAAACAGGGGAGGAGTAGCCAAAAACATTCAGTACTTC